The entry below describes one T cell receptor (beta chain). The protocol was immunoSEQ multiplex PCR, while the TCRdb copy is restricted to in-frame clones and leaves out a portion. The sample shows 80,000 to 130,000 clones, 82% of them seen only once. This entry belongs to a study of PD-1 blockade in mismatch repair-deficient tumors. This specimen was peripheral blood, taken about eight months after starting pembrolizumab. The TCR sequence derives from an adult with mismatch repair-deficient cancer.

CDR3 sequence: CASSSGLHNEQFF. The DNA of the CDR3 is TGTGCCAGCAGTTCGGGACTTCACAATGAGCAGTTCTTC. The chain links TRBV28 to TRBJ2-1, with D possibly TRBD2 on 6 matching bases. V was shortened by 4 bases and J by 5 bases, with 9 bases between the two germline ends. Germline values: CDR1 MDHEN, CDR2 SYDVKM. CDR3 length: 13 amino acids.